These 11 T cell receptor beta chains share one sample of origin, sequenced in a study of technical replicates of blood from several donors. TCRdb's copy holds only in-frame clones and misses some; the assay was immunoSEQ multiplex PCR. The sample yields approximately 79,000 clones, around 95% seen once. Sequencing was performed on T cells isolated from PBMCs. These receptors came from a human donor in good health.

This clone was detected only once. The chain recombines TRBV7-9 with TRBJ1-3, with D uncertain. Germline-derived CDR1 and CDR2 are SEHNR and FQNEAQ (reference sequence). The CDR3 has 16 residues. V was shortened by 5 bases and J by 0 bases, with 14 bases between the two germline ends. Here the CDR3 reads CASSHRTGSSGNTIYF. DNA of the CDR3: TGTGCCAGCAGCCACCGGACGGGAAGCTCTGGAAACACCATATATTTT.

The V and J genes are TRBV29-1 and TRBJ2-5; D unclear. V was trimmed by 3 bases and J by 3 bases, leaving 8 bases between them. From germline, CDR1 is SQVTM and CDR2 ANQGSEA. This CDR3 comprises 12 residues. The CDR3: CSVDWQEETQYF. Here the CDR3 DNA reads TGCAGCGTTGACTGGCAGGAAGAGACCCAGTACTTC.

The J gene is TRBJ2-7, the V gene TRBV7-6; perhaps TRBD1 as D (6 bases). V gave up 5 bases and J gave up 4 bases, with 27 bases separating them. The CDR3 loop spans 18 amino acids. The germline V gene encodes CDR1 SGHVS and CDR2 FNYEAQ. As DNA, the CDR3 is TGTGCCAGCAGCCAGGACTCGGTTAATTTGGACAGAAAATACGAGCAGTACTTC. As protein: CASSQDSVNLDRKYEQYF.

This clone was counted a single time. The chain has TRBV4-2 and TRBJ2-5; tentative D call: TRBD1 (6 bases). V lost 0 bases and J 2 bases, leaving 13 bases between the germline ends. CDR3 length equals 16 residues. CDR1 and CDR2 from the germline V gene are LGHNA and YNFKEQ. The CDR3 nucleotides are TGTGCCAGCAGCCAAGATGGGGGCGAGAGACAAGAGACCCAGTACTTC. Encoded protein: CASSQDGGERQETQYF.

The chain links TRBV5-6 to TRBJ1-1, with 10 bases matching TRBD1. Germline V gene data show CDR1 as SGHDT and CDR2 as YYEEEE. CDR3 length equals 14 residues. The trim removed 4 bases at V and 6 bases at J, leaving 6 bases unmatched. The CDR3 coding sequence is TGTGCCAGCAGCCGAGGGGACAGGGGAGCTGAAGCTTTCTTT. This sequence encodes CASSRGDRGAEAFF. Together with reference TRBV5-6 and TRBJ1-1, the CDR3 gives the full variable domain: DAGVTQSPTHLIKTRGQQVTLRCSPKSGHDTVSWYQQALGQGPQFIFQYYEEEERQRGNFPDRFSGHQFPNYSSELNVNALLLGDSALYLCASSRGDRGAEAFFGQGTRLTVV.

The chain couples TRBV27 to TRBJ2-7; maybe TRBD1 (5 bases). This CDR3 region has 16 residues. CDR1 is MNHEY and CDR2 is SMNVEV in the germline V gene (reference sequence). V was clipped by 2 bases and J by 0 bases, with 14 bases between them. In DNA, the CDR3 is TGTGCCAGCAGTTTAGGTGGGGTTGACAGCTCCTACGAGCAGTACTTC. Protein sequence: CASSLGGVDSSYEQYF.

The chain employs TRBV6-4 and TRBJ2-1; no firm D call. This CDR3 comprises 16 residues. V was cut by 5 bases and J by 1 base, with 15 bases left in between. CDR1 and CDR2 (germline): MRHNA, SNTAGT. The CDR3 nucleotides read TGTGCCAGCAGTCCCCTGGGCGCGAAATCCTACAATGAGCAGTTCTTC. Amino acids: CASSPLGAKSYNEQFF.

The chain joins TRBV29-1 to TRBJ1-1, with TRBD1 as a possible D gene (5 bases). The CDR3 runs to 17 residues. Germline assignment: CDR1 SQVTM and CDR2 ANQGSEA. V gave up 4 bases and J gave up 5 bases, with 26 bases separating them. CDR3 residues: CSVGGGGLKRGGTEAFF. Here the CDR3 DNA reads TGCAGCGTTGGTGGAGGCGGGTTGAAGAGGGGAGGTACTGAAGCTTTCTTT.

This sequence joins TRBV19 and TRBJ1-2, with D hard to call. This CDR3 is 12 amino acids long. CDR1 is LNHDA and CDR2 is SQIVND in the germline V gene (reference sequence). V was pared by 5 bases and J by 8 bases, with 12 bases between. Here the CDR3 DNA reads TGTGCCAGTAGTGGTGCAGTTATAGGCTACACCTTC. This codes for CASSGAVIGYTF. The complete variable domain, with remaining parts taken from reference TRBV19 and TRBJ1-2, reads DGGITQSPKYLFRKEGQNVTLSCEQNLNHDAMYWYRQDPGQGLRLIYYSQIVNDFQKGDIAEGYSVSREKKESFPLTVTSAQKNPTAFYLCASSGAVIGYTFGSGTRLTVV.

This chain links TRBV4-2 with TRBJ1-1, with D perhaps matching TRBD1 (5 bases). Trimming pared 4 bases from V and 0 bases from J, leaving 6 bases between. The V gene's germline CDR1 is LGHNA and CDR2 YNFKEQ. The CDR3 totals 13 residues. CDR3 protein: CASSRQLNTEAFF. The CDR3 region has the DNA TGTGCCAGCAGCCGACAGCTGAACACTGAAGCTTTCTTT.

This clone showed up just once. This chain joins TRBV2 and TRBJ2-2; 11 bases align to TRBD2. The CDR3 is 18 residues long. The germline CDR1 and CDR2 sequences are SNHLY and FYNNEI. The V gene end was trimmed by 3 bases and the J gene end by 2 bases; junction bases not matched to a gene: 8. CDR3 protein: CASSEASGGFLNTGELFF. The CDR3, as DNA: TGTGCCAGCAGTGAGGCTAGCGGGGGGTTCTTAAACACCGGGGAGCTGTTTTTT.